This T cell receptor (beta chain) was profiled in a study of OX40 agonist ivuxolimab in advanced cancers. Looking at the study overall: Ivuxolimab, an agonist antibody against OX40 (CD134), was given to patients.

The data were produced by immunoSEQ multiplex PCR, yet TCRdb's version contains in-frame clones alone and is incomplete. The sample contains 16,000 or so clones, less than 90% of which appear only once. J was trimmed by 4 bases and V by 0 bases; bases with no gene match: 15. Germline CDR1 reads SNHLY; CDR2 reads FYNNEI. This CDR3 comprises 18 residues. This sequence was found in an adult with an advanced solid tumor such as melanoma, head and neck, liver or kidney cancer. The V and J genes are TRBV2 and TRBJ2-7; 7 bases are shared with TRBD1. Sequencing was performed on CD4+ or CD8+ T cells sorted from blood, taken in a trial of the OX40 agonist ivuxolimab. The CDR3 DNA reads as TGTGCCAGCAGTGAAGCGGTCGGGTCGGACAGGCTACCTTACGAGCAGTACTTC. This encodes CASSEAVGSDRLPYEQYF. Based on the CDR3 plus reference TRBV2 and TRBJ2-7, the full variable domain is EPEVTQTPSHQVTQMGQEVILRCVPISNHLYFYWYRQILGQKVEFLVSFYNNEISEKSEIFDDQFSVERPDGSNFTLKIRSTKLEDSAMYFCASSEAVGSDRLPYEQYFGPGTRLTVT.